The clone carrying this T cell receptor beta chain was detected many times. Its antigen is still unknown. Germline loops: CDR1 SGHVS, CDR2 FQNEAQ. CDR3 size: 12 residues. V lost 2 bases to trimming and J lost 7 bases, with 8 bases between them. These data belong to a study of regulatory T cells in long-lasting Graves disease. General study points: With persistent disease, TRBV28, TRBJ1-2 and TRBJ2-5 were the favored segments.

Regarding time point: newly diagnosed GD, antithyroid drugs for less than 3 months. PBMCs were the source of the RNA used for TCR sequencing. Building the TCR beta libraries relied on iRepertoire HTBI primers, and CDR3 regions underwent Arm-PCR. TCRdb called the multiplex PCR reads again in MiXCR, with one record for every CDR3 protein. The table has under 450,000 distinct CDR3 sequences, roughly 17% seen once. Another study also made use of these data, one on T cells in Graves' hyperthyroidism and ophthalmopathy. That report adds: HTBI primers drove first-round RT-PCR of the TCR CDR3.

Sequencing was performed on peripheral blood mononuclear cells (PBMCs), taken at new diagnosis, from a patient treated with antithyroid drugs. The gene calls are TRBV7-8 and TRBJ1-1; no firm D call. This clonotype was sampled from a woman in her late teens or twenties with Graves disease. DNA of the CDR3: TGTGCCAGCAGCTTAAGGCGGAGTGAAGCTTTCTTT. It specifies CASSLRRSEAFF.